These T cell receptor beta chains were read from a single sample in a study of blood T cell repertoires in COVID-19. The assay was immunoSEQ multiplex PCR, and TCRdb's table has in-frame clones only and misses some. The table lists some 76,000 clones, around nine tenths of them singletons. What was sequenced was peripheral blood. Receptor source: a human donor in a cohort sampled during active COVID-19. The CDR3 runs from the conserved cysteine through the conserved F or W. The order of the fields is clone size, V gene, J gene, D gene, CDR3 protein, CDR3 DNA. A D gene is named only where the DNA matches it firmly. Expanded clones get a size class; other rows say once, few or many, or leave the size out.

clone size: -
V gene: TRBV5-1
J gene: TRBJ2-7
D gene: TRBD1
CDR3 protein: CASSRGQGGYEQYF
CDR3 DNA: TGCGCCAGCAGCAGGGGACAGGGGGGATACGAGCAGTACTTC

clone size: -
V gene: TRBV6-1
J gene: TRBJ1-3
D gene: -
CDR3 protein: CASSDGGDAGNTIYF
CDR3 DNA: TGTGCCAGCAGTGATGGAGGGGATGCTGGAAACACCATATATTTT

clone size: -
V gene: TRBV15
J gene: TRBJ2-5
D gene: TRBD1
CDR3 protein: CATSRQTGGQETQYF
CDR3 DNA: TGTGCCACCAGCAGACAGACAGGGGGCCAAGAGACCCAGTACTTC

clone size: -
V gene: TRBV6-6
J gene: TRBJ1-5
D gene: TRBD1
CDR3 protein: CASSYGQGGHPQHF
CDR3 DNA: TGTGCCAGCAGTTACGGACAGGGGGGTCATCCCCAGCATTTT

clone size: -
V gene: TRBV4-3
J gene: TRBJ1-5
D gene: -
CDR3 protein: CASSQHRDRPQHF
CDR3 DNA: TGCGCCAGCAGCCAACACAGGGACCGGCCCCAGCATTTT

clone size: -
V gene: TRBV7-2
J gene: TRBJ1-1
D gene: -
CDR3 protein: CASRRDGMNTEAFF
CDR3 DNA: TGTGCCAGCAGGCGGGACGGGATGAACACTGAAGCTTTCTTT

clone size: -
V gene: TRBV10-3
J gene: TRBJ1-2
D gene: TRBD1
CDR3 protein: CAISERQGASNYGYTF
CDR3 DNA: TGTGCCATCAGTGAGCGGCAGGGGGCCTCTAACTATGGCTACACCTTC

clone size: few
V gene: TRBV6-5
J gene: TRBJ2-5
D gene: -
CDR3 protein: CASSNFRETQYF
CDR3 DNA: TGTGCCAGCAGTAATTTCAGAGAGACCCAGTACTTC

clone size: -
V gene: TRBV6-4
J gene: TRBJ2-3
D gene: TRBD2
CDR3 protein: CASSDLITGTRLTDTQYF
CDR3 DNA: TGTGCCAGCAGTGACCTAATAACCGGGACTAGACTAACAGATACGCAGTATTTT

clone size: -
V gene: TRBV6-5
J gene: TRBJ2-7
D gene: TRBD2
CDR3 protein: CASNSSGGNSYEQYF
CDR3 DNA: TGTGCCAGCAACTCAAGCGGGGGGAACTCCTACGAGCAGTACTTC

clone size: -
V gene: TRBV5-4
J gene: TRBJ2-1
D gene: TRBD2
CDR3 protein: CASRRGTSNEQFF
CDR3 DNA: TGTGCCAGCAGGCGGGGGACTAGCAATGAGCAGTTCTTC

clone size: -
V gene: TRBV7-9
J gene: TRBJ1-2
D gene: -
CDR3 protein: CASSPRQTLHSGYTF
CDR3 DNA: TGTGCCAGCAGCCCAAGACAGACCTTACATTCTGGCTACACCTTC

clone size: -
V gene: TRBV6-2/TRBV6-3
J gene: TRBJ2-7
D gene: -
CDR3 protein: CASSYSRTASYEQYF
CDR3 DNA: TGTGCCAGCAGTTACTCTAGGACAGCATCCTACGAGCAGTACTTC

clone size: -
V gene: TRBV5-8
J gene: TRBJ1-1
D gene: -
CDR3 protein: CASSLGLGGLNTEAFF
CDR3 DNA: TGTGCCAGCAGCTTGGGCTTGGGAGGGTTGAACACTGAAGCTTTCTTT

clone size: -
V gene: TRBV15
J gene: TRBJ1-1
D gene: -
CDR3 protein: CATSRGESTNTEAFF
CDR3 DNA: TGTGCCACCAGCAGAGGTGAGAGCACCAACACTGAAGCTTTCTTT

clone size: -
V gene: TRBV30
J gene: TRBJ1-3
D gene: -
CDR3 protein: CAWSVGQLGNTIYF
CDR3 DNA: TGTGCCTGGAGTGTAGGACAGCTGGGAAACACCATATATTTT

clone size: -
V gene: TRBV6-5
J gene: TRBJ1-6
D gene: TRBD1
CDR3 protein: CASMDRTYNSPLHF
CDR3 DNA: TGTGCCAGCATGGACAGGACCTATAATTCACCCCTCCACTTT

clone size: -
V gene: TRBV27
J gene: TRBJ1-1
D gene: -
CDR3 protein: CASTPAGANMNTEAFF
CDR3 DNA: TGTGCCAGCACTCCCGCGGGGGCGAATATGAACACTGAAGCTTTCTTT

clone size: -
V gene: TRBV7-3
J gene: TRBJ2-3
D gene: -
CDR3 protein: CASSLEPSTSTDTQYF
CDR3 DNA: TGTGCCAGCAGCTTAGAACCGAGTACTAGCACAGATACGCAGTATTTT

clone size: -
V gene: TRBV4-2
J gene: TRBJ2-7
D gene: -
CDR3 protein: CASSQSGLNSYEQYF
CDR3 DNA: TGTGCCAGCAGCCAATCGGGACTCAACTCCTACGAGCAGTACTTC

clone size: -
V gene: TRBV5-1
J gene: TRBJ2-7
D gene: TRBD1
CDR3 protein: CASSWTGDSYEQYF
CDR3 DNA: TGCGCCAGCAGCTGGACAGGGGACTCCTACGAGCAGTACTTC

clone size: -
V gene: TRBV6-5
J gene: TRBJ2-5
D gene: -
CDR3 protein: CASSYSGQVETQYF
CDR3 DNA: TGTGCCAGCAGTTACTCTGGCCAGGTAGAGACCCAGTACTTC

clone size: -
V gene: TRBV6-6
J gene: TRBJ1-3
D gene: TRBD1
CDR3 protein: CASSYSTGLHTIYF
CDR3 DNA: TGTGCCAGCAGTTACTCGACAGGGCTTCACACCATATATTTT

clone size: few
V gene: TRBV10-1
J gene: TRBJ1-5
D gene: -
CDR3 protein: CASSPAGAGNSNQPQHF
CDR3 DNA: TGCGCCAGCAGTCCCGCAGGGGCCGGGAATAGCAATCAGCCCCAGCATTTT

clone size: -
V gene: TRBV9
J gene: TRBJ1-1
D gene: TRBD1
CDR3 protein: CASSGDRGVTFF
CDR3 DNA: TGTGCCAGCAGCGGAGACAGGGGTGTAACTTTCTTT

clone size: -
V gene: TRBV6-1
J gene: TRBJ2-2
D gene: -
CDR3 protein: CASSENPQTGELFF
CDR3 DNA: TGTGCCAGCAGTGAAAACCCACAAACCGGGGAGCTGTTTTTT

clone size: -
V gene: TRBV6-2/TRBV6-3
J gene: TRBJ1-2
D gene: -
CDR3 protein: CASSYSSYGYTF
CDR3 DNA: TGTGCCAGCAGTTACTCCAGCTATGGCTACACCTTC

clone size: -
V gene: TRBV3-1/TRBV3-2
J gene: TRBJ2-5
D gene: TRBD1
CDR3 protein: CASSHQGQQETQYF
CDR3 DNA: TGTGCCAGCAGCCATCAGGGACAGCAAGAGACCCAGTACTTC

clone size: -
V gene: TRBV9
J gene: TRBJ2-4
D gene: TRBD2
CDR3 protein: CASSVTGGANIQYF
CDR3 DNA: TGTGCCAGCAGCGTGACCGGGGGGGCAAACATTCAGTACTTC

clone size: -
V gene: TRBV7-2
J gene: TRBJ2-5
D gene: -
CDR3 protein: CASSPTTTGQQETQYF
CDR3 DNA: TGTGCCAGCAGCCCAACGACGACAGGCCAACAAGAGACCCAGTACTTC

clone size: -
V gene: TRBV7-2
J gene: TRBJ1-2
D gene: TRBD1
CDR3 protein: CASSTRQGARNYGYTF
CDR3 DNA: TGTGCCAGCAGCACACGACAGGGGGCAAGGAACTATGGCTACACCTTC

clone size: -
V gene: TRBV10-3
J gene: TRBJ1-5
D gene: -
CDR3 protein: CATTGSGNQPQHF
CDR3 DNA: TGTGCCACGACAGGTAGTGGCAATCAGCCCCAGCATTTT

clone size: -
V gene: TRBV10-2
J gene: TRBJ2-7
D gene: -
CDR3 protein: CASSQGTYEQYF
CDR3 DNA: TGCGCCAGCAGTCAGGGCACCTACGAGCAGTACTTC

clone size: once
V gene: TRBV4-3
J gene: TRBJ2-3
D gene: -
CDR3 protein: CASSQDREGAGADTQYF
CDR3 DNA: TGCGCCAGCAGCCAAGATCGGGAGGGGGCAGGTGCAGATACGCAGTATTTT